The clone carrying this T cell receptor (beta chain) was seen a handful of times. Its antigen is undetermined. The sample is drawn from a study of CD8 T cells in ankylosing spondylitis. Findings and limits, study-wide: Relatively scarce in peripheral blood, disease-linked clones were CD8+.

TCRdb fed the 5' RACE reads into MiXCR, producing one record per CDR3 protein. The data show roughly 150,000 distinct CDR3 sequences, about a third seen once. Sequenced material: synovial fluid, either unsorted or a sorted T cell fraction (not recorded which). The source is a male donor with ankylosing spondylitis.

The CDR3 nucleotides are TGTGCCAGCAGTTTAGCCAGTCATAGCAATCAGCCCCAGCATTTT. As protein: CASSLASHSNQPQHF. This chain joins TRBV28 and TRBJ1-5; D gene unclear. From germline, CDR1 is MDHEN and CDR2 SYDVKM. The germline V and J ends were trimmed by 2 bases and 0 bases, with 8 bases remaining between them. CDR3 length: 15 residues.